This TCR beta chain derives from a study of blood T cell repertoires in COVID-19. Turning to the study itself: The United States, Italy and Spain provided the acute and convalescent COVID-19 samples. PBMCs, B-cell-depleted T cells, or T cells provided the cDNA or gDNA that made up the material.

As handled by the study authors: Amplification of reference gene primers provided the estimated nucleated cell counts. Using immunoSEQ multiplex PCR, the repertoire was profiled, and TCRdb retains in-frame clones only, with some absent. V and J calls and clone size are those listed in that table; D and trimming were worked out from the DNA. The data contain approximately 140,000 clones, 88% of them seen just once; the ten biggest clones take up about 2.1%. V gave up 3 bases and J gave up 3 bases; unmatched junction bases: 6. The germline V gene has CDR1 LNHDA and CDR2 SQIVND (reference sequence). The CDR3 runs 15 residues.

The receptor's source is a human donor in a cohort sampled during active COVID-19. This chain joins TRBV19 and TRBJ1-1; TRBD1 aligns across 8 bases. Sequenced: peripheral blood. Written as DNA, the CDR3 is TGTGCCAGTAGTATTGGATACAGGGGGTACACTGAAGCTTTCTTT. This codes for CASSIGYRGYTEAFF.